These 31 T cell receptor beta chains originate from one sample sequenced in a study of a mutant IDH1 vaccine in newly diagnosed glioma. Regarding time point: baseline, week 1 (first vaccination visit). The treatment: pre-vaccination baseline after standard-of-care therapy. Here immunoSEQ multiplex PCR was the method, and the copy in TCRdb shows in-frame clones only, minus some. The table includes fewer than 85,000 clones, 65% to 90% detected once. The sample consisted of PBMCs, taken from a glioma patient treated with radiotherapy, temozolomide or both. These receptors originate from a man younger than 40 with glioma.

The V gene is TRBV19, the J gene TRBJ1-2; D unclear. Germline CDR1 and CDR2: LNHDA and SQIVND (reference sequence). The CDR3 runs 17 residues. Trimming shortened V by 3 bases and J by 4 bases, and 21 bases separated the two germline ends. For the CDR3, the DNA is TGTGCCAGTAGTATGAGAGTAACGTGGCAGGAGCGCTATGGCTACACCTTC. Its protein is CASSMRVTWQERYGYTF.

The count of this clone is one. CDR3 sequence reads: CASSLGGGAANTGELFF. CDR3 nucleotide sequence: TGTGCCAGCAGCTTGGGCGGGGGGGCCGCGAACACCGGGGAGCTGTTTTTT. This rearrangement joins TRBV5-5 to TRBJ2-2, with 9 nucleotides matching TRBD2. The CDR3 consists of 17 residues. V lost 0 bases to trimming and J lost 0 bases; unmatched junction nucleotides: 3. Germline V gene data show CDR1 as SGHKS and CDR2 as YYEKEE (reference sequence).

V and J are TRBV4-2 and TRBJ1-2; D call uncertain. Per the germline V gene, CDR1 is LGHNA and CDR2 is YNFKEQ. CDR3 length: 13 residues. V lost 2 bases, J lost 8 bases, and 12 bases lay in between. The CDR3 is CASSQSAMGGYTF. The CDR3 DNA reads TGTGCCAGCAGCCAATCCGCCATGGGAGGCTACACCTTC.

The V gene is TRBV6-6, the J gene TRBJ1-5; maybe TRBD1 (5 bases). The CDR3 contains 13 residues. Germline-derived CDR1 and CDR2 are MNHNY and SVGAGI (reference sequence). The V gene lost 6 bases and the J gene lost 4 bases, with 10 bases spanning the gap. The CDR3 loop reads CASRGAENQPQHF. CDR3 bases: TGTGCCAGCAGAGGGGCGGAGAATCAGCCCCAGCATTTT.

In this sample, this clone turned up once. The V and J genes are TRBV27 and TRBJ1-4; D is undetermined. The germline CDR1 and CDR2 sequences are MNHEY and SMNVEV (reference sequence). The length of the CDR3 is 15 residues. Between the trimmed V and J ends, which lost 3 bases and 4 bases, there was a span of 12 bases. The CDR3 spells CASSLGVLGNEKLFF. Written as DNA, the CDR3 is TGTGCCAGCAGTTTGGGAGTACTTGGTAATGAAAAACTGTTTTTT.

The chain employs TRBV7-7 and TRBJ2-7; 9 nucleotides align to TRBD1. CDR3 size: 16 residues. The trim removed 5 bases at V and 7 bases at J, leaving 15 bases unmatched. Germline CDR1 reads SSHAT; CDR2 reads FNYEAQ (reference sequence). The CDR3 loop reads CASSAAPPGQGGEQYF. The CDR3 DNA sequence: TGTGCCAGCAGCGCTGCCCCTCCGGGACAGGGCGGGGAGCAGTACTTC.

This clone was observed a single time. The chain carries TRBV28 and TRBJ1-5; a weak D match, TRBD1 (5 bases). The CDR3 has 15 residues. Germline V gives CDR1 MDHEN, CDR2 SYDVKM. The V end was cut by 7 bases, the J end by 5 bases, with 18 bases between. The CDR3 loop reads CASTHRGVMDQPQHF. The DNA of the CDR3 is TGTGCCAGCACCCATCGGGGGGTAATGGATCAGCCCCAGCATTTT.

The chain has TRBV19 and TRBJ2-3, with D maybe TRBD2 (7 bases). Between the trimmed V and J ends, which lost 10 bases and 1 base, there was a span of 18 bases. The CDR3 totals 15 residues. Per the germline V gene, CDR1 is LNHDA and CDR2 is SQIVND (reference sequence). The CDR3 nucleotides read TGTGCCACACACAAGGGGGGGTCAGGCACAGATACGCAGTATTTT. Protein: CATHKGGSGTDTQYF.

The V gene is TRBV5-5, the J gene TRBJ2-1, with TRBD2 matching 8 bases. The CDR3 has 15 amino acids. The V gene end was trimmed by 4 bases and the J gene end by 3 bases; junction bases not matched to a gene: 6. Germline lookup yields CDR1 SGHKS and CDR2 YYEKEE (reference sequence). As DNA, the CDR3 is TGTGCCAGCAGCCCCCGGGGGGGGCTCTACAATGAGCAGTTCTTC. Encoded protein: CASSPRGGLYNEQFF.

The chain is built from TRBV6-5 and TRBJ1-1; D possibly corresponds to TRBD1 (6 bases). V shed 1 base and J shed 3 bases, with 9 bases lying between them. The CDR3 runs to 14 residues. Germline values: CDR1 MNHEY, CDR2 SVGAGI. As DNA, the CDR3 is TGTGCCAGCAGTTACTTGGACAGTGACACTGAAGCTTTCTTT. This encodes CASSYLDSDTEAFF.

This clone has just one count. The rearrangement joins TRBV5-5 to TRBJ1-1; 7 bases agree with TRBD1. CDR3 length: 15 residues. V gave up 5 bases and J gave up 0 bases; unmatched junction bases: 7. Germline assignment: CDR1 SGHKS and CDR2 YYEKEE (reference sequence). The CDR3 DNA follows: TGTGCCAGCAGAATTGAGGGGGCCCTGAACACTGAAGCTTTCTTT. It translates to CASRIEGALNTEAFF.

This chain uses TRBV6-5 with TRBJ2-5, with 7 positions matching TRBD1. Germline V lookup: CDR1 MNHEY, CDR2 SVGAGI. With 6 bases clipped from V and 2 bases from J, the junction kept 6 bases outside the gene matches. This CDR3 has 14 amino acids. The chain's CDR3 is CASSPGGIQETQYF. The CDR3 DNA reads as TGTGCCAGCAGCCCAGGGGGTATTCAAGAGACCCAGTACTTC.

The chain uses TRBV2 and TRBJ2-7; 7 positions agree with TRBD2. There are 13 residues in the CDR3. The germline V gene has CDR1 SNHLY and CDR2 FYNNEI. V lost 6 bases and J lost 3; bases outside the gene matches: 5. The CDR3 nucleotides read TGTGCCAGCAGATCCCGGGAGGACTACGAGCAGTACTTC. Protein product: CASRSREDYEQYF. Supplemented by reference TRBV2 and TRBJ2-7, the full variable domain reads EPEVTQTPSHQVTQMGQEVILRCVPISNHLYFYWYRQILGQKVEFLVSFYNNEISEKSEIFDDQFSVERPDGSNFTLKIRSTKLEDSAMYFCASRSREDYEQYFGPGTRLTVT.

The genes are TRBV27 and TRBJ1-1; no clear D. Germline assignment: CDR1 MNHEY and CDR2 SMNVEV (reference sequence). The CDR3 is 14 amino acids. The germline V and J ends were trimmed by 4 bases and 2 bases, with 11 bases remaining between them. CDR3 sequence reads: CASSSWTVNTEAFF. The CDR3 DNA sequence: TGTGCCAGCAGTTCTTGGACGGTAAACACTGAAGCTTTCTTT.

V is TRBV10-2 and J is TRBJ2-1, with 7 bases that match TRBD1. The J segment lost 4 bases and the V segment lost 6 bases, leaving 6 bases of the junction unmatched. CDR1 is WSHSY and CDR2 is SAAADI in the germline V gene. The length of the CDR3 is 14 residues. The CDR3 bases are TGCGCCAGCAGAGCACCGGGACAGTACAATGAGCAGTTCTTC. This translates into CASRAPGQYNEQFF.

This clone has only a few counts. The V and J genes are TRBV7-2 and TRBJ1-5; maybe TRBD1 (5 bases). The length of the CDR3 is 15 residues. Germline V gives CDR1 SGHTA, CDR2 FQGNSA. The ends were cut back, 0 bases at V and 7 bases at J, with 13 bases in the middle. CDR3: CASSLALQGRQPQHF. CDR3 in DNA: TGTGCCAGCAGCTTAGCGCTGCAGGGACGCCAGCCCCAGCATTTT.

DNA for the CDR3: TGTGCCAGCAGGGGAGGGTCGGCTGGGGCCAACGTCCTGACTTTC. Amino acids: CASRGGSAGANVLTF. The J gene is TRBJ2-6, the V gene TRBV6-6; 7 bases map to TRBD2. The CDR3 has 15 amino acids. V lost 6 bases, J lost 2 bases, and 4 bases stayed unmatched. Germline values: CDR1 MNHNY, CDR2 SVGAGI (reference sequence).

This rearrangement joins TRBV5-1 to TRBJ2-7; the D is unclear. The CDR3 contains 11 residues. The V end was cut by 0 bases, the J end by 4 bases, with 2 bases between. From germline, CDR1 is SGHRS and CDR2 YFSETQ. Written as DNA, the CDR3 is TGCGCCAGCAGCTTGGCTTACGAGCAGTACTTC. It specifies CASSLAYEQYF.

This clone came up once. The gene calls are TRBV5-1 and TRBJ1-2; D not resolved. This CDR3 is 12 amino acids long. Between the trimmed V and J ends, which lost 6 bases and 8 bases, there was a span of 14 bases. The germline V gene encodes CDR1 SGHRS and CDR2 YFSETQ. The CDR3 DNA reads TGCGCCAGCATGGAGGGCCCAAGCGGCTACACCTTC. This translates into CASMEGPSGYTF. Full variable domain (outside the CDR3, taken from reference TRBV5-1 and TRBJ1-2): KAGVTQTPRYLIKTRGQQVTLSCSPISGHRSVSWYQQTPGQGLQFLFEYFSETQRNKGNFPGRFSGRQFSNSRSEMNVSTLELGDSALYLCASMEGPSGYTFGSGTRLTVV.

The rearrangement joins TRBV28 to TRBJ2-7; a possible D gene is TRBD2 (7 bases). The CDR3 has 15 amino acids. V lost 6 bases and J 1 base, leaving 16 bases between the germline ends. CDR1 MDHEN and CDR2 SYDVKM come from the germline V gene. CDR3 coding DNA: TGTGCCAGCAGGATGCGGGGGCTAGCGTCCTACGAGCAGTACTTC. Translated: CASRMRGLASYEQYF.

CDR3 bases: TGCGCCAGCAGCTTGGCGGCAGATCTTAATGAAGCTTTCTTT. Amino acids: CASSLAADLNEAFF. The genes are TRBV5-1 and TRBJ1-1; no reliable D call. Germline V CDR1 and CDR2: SGHRS, YFSETQ. The CDR3 has 14 amino acids. V lost 0 bases to trimming and J lost 7 bases, with 13 bases between them.

J is TRBJ2-1 and V is TRBV29-1; TRBD1 agrees at 10 bases. V was pared by 5 bases and J by 7 bases, with 2 bases of the junction left unmatched. Germline CDR1 SQVTM, CDR2 ANQGSEA. CDR3 size: 12 residues. CDR3 region: CSVRTGGNEQFF. DNA for the CDR3: TGCAGCGTTAGGACAGGGGGAAATGAGCAGTTCTTC.

V gene TRBV13 combines with J gene TRBJ1-5; TRBD1 might be the D (6 bases). Trimming cost V 10 bases and J 4 bases, with 11 bases left between them. CDR3 size: 12 residues. The germline CDR1 and CDR2 sequences are PRHDT and FYEKMQ (reference sequence). CDR3 sequence: CATSRGNQPQHF. Here the CDR3 DNA reads TGTGCCACGTCGAGGGGGAATCAGCCCCAGCATTTT.

The rearrangement uses TRBV6-6 and TRBJ2-5; no clear D gene. The CDR3 consists of 14 residues. CDR1 is MNHNY and CDR2 is SVGAGI in the germline V gene (reference sequence). Trimming stripped 0 bases from V and 5 bases from J, with 10 bases between. The DNA for the CDR3 is TGTGCCAGCAGTTACTCATCCTTATCGGAGACCCAGTACTTC. Translated, it gives CASSYSSLSETQYF.

The gene calls are TRBV19 and TRBJ1-1; unclear D gene. Trimming cost V 1 base and J 5 bases, with 8 bases left between them. The CDR3 spans 13 residues. In germline, CDR1 is LNHDA, CDR2 SQIVND (reference sequence). CDR3 loop: CASSIGAGTEAFF. The CDR3 region has the DNA TGTGCCAGTAGTATAGGAGCGGGGACTGAAGCTTTCTTT.

Here the CDR3 DNA reads TGTGCCGGGGGACAGTCCCACACTAATACGCAGTATTTT. Encoded protein: CAGGQSHTNTQYF. V is TRBV18 and J is TRBJ2-3; 7 bases are a match to TRBD1. V gave up 11 bases and J gave up 7 bases; unmatched junction bases: 12. Germline CDR1 KGHSH, CDR2 LQKENI. The CDR3 has 13 amino acids.

This clone was counted a single time. The chain employs TRBV12-5 and TRBJ2-5; possible D gene TRBD2, 5 bases. The CDR3 is 14 residues long. CDR1 and CDR2 (germline): LGHNT, FRNRAP. V lost 5 bases and J 2 bases, leaving 12 bases between the germline ends. CDR3 coding DNA: TGTGCTAGTGGTCGGACTGACTCTCAAGAGACCCAGTACTTC. Its translation is CASGRTDSQETQYF.

The V gene is TRBV19, the J gene TRBJ2-3, with 10 bases matching TRBD2. CDR3 length equals 11 residues. With V trimmed by 8 bases and J by 10 bases, 3 bases remained unmatched. The germline V gene encodes CDR1 LNHDA and CDR2 SQIVND (reference sequence). CDR3 sequence (DNA): TGTGCCAGTTACACTAGCGGGGCGCAGTATTTT. Its protein is CASYTSGAQYF.

This chain joins TRBV6-5 and TRBJ1-2, with no clear D. V was cut by 5 bases and J by 4 bases, with 11 bases left in between. The CDR3 totals 13 residues. Germline V gene data show CDR1 as MNHEY and CDR2 as SVGAGI. CDR3 DNA: TGTGCCAGCAGTCCTAGTCAAACCTATGGCTACACCTTC. Encoded protein: CASSPSQTYGYTF.

The V gene is TRBV11-2, the J gene TRBJ1-1; D not resolved. Trimming stripped 5 bases from V and 6 bases from J, with 16 bases between. The CDR3 length is 14 residues. Per germline, CDR1 SGHAT and CDR2 FQNNGV. CDR3 in amino acids: CASSPTMGWPEAFF. CDR3 DNA sequence: TGTGCCAGCAGCCCTACGATGGGGTGGCCTGAAGCTTTCTTT. Filled out from reference TRBV11-2 and TRBJ1-1, the complete variable domain reads EAGVAQSPRYKIIEKRQSVAFWCNPISGHATLYWYQQILGQGPKLLIQFQNNGVVDDSQLPKDRFSAERLKGVDSTLKIQPAKLEDSAVYLCASSPTMGWPEAFFGQGTRLTVV.

J is TRBJ1-5 and V is TRBV6-1; D might be TRBD1 (5 bases). There are 13 residues in the CDR3. With 2 bases removed from V and 4 bases from J, the gap between germline ends came to 6 bases. CDR1 is MNHNS, CDR2 SASEGT, per germline. CDR3: CASSEQGNQPQHF. As DNA, the CDR3 is TGTGCCAGCAGTGAACAGGGTAATCAGCCCCAGCATTTT.